This note documents a single T cell receptor (beta chain) sequence. The CDR3 length is 14 residues. Trimming removed 0 bases at V and 0 bases at J, with 4 bases between. CDR1 is MGHRA, CDR2 YSYEKL, per germline. This sample is drawn from a study of technical replicates of blood from a few donors. The data were produced by immunoSEQ multiplex PCR, yet TCRdb's version contains in-frame clones alone and is incomplete. The table includes around 80,000 clones, nearly 98% detected once. The chain employs TRBV4-1 and TRBJ2-3; D gene unclear. The TCR originated in a human donor in good health. The sequenced material came from T cells isolated from PBMCs. In nucleotides, the CDR3 is TGCGCCAGCAGCCAAGATACTAGCACAGATACGCAGTATTTT. The encoded protein is CASSQDTSTDTQYF.